Listed here is a single T cell receptor (beta chain). The antigen remains undetermined. Profiled with immunoSEQ multiplex PCR; TCRdb holds only in-frame clones, not every one. The sample carries around 88,000 clones, around three quarters recorded once. The data originate from a study of a mutant IDH1 vaccine in newly diagnosed glioma. Study information: Of treated patients, around 62% were men and about 38% women, averaging about 37 years. Previous care, which was radiotherapy, temozolomide, or both, most often involved both. Regarding the study as a whole: Immune responses induced by the vaccine were seen in 93.3% of patients, spanning multiple MHC alleles.

Time point noted: baseline, week 1 (first vaccination visit). Treatment given: pre-vaccination baseline after standard-of-care therapy. Patients carried new grade 3 or 4 IDH1-mutant astrocytomas lacking nuclear ATRX. The germline V and J ends were trimmed by 3 bases and 6 bases, with 11 bases remaining between them. This CDR3 comprises 13 residues. From germline, CDR1 is MRHNA and CDR2 SNTAGT. Sequencing was performed on PBMCs, taken from a glioma patient treated with radiotherapy, temozolomide or both. The chain uses TRBV6-4 and TRBJ1-2; unclear D gene. The source of this sequence is a man between 40 and 49 years old with glioma. CDR3 nucleotide sequence: TGTGCCAGCAGTGATGGGAGGTGGGATGGCTACACCTTC. It yields the protein CASSDGRWDGYTF.